The 13 T cell receptor beta chains below come from one sample, sequenced in a study of cytomegalovirus exposure and HLA in healthy donors. Primers: 60 Vbeta forward and 13 Jbeta reverse. The repertoire was sequenced with immunoSEQ multiplex PCR; TCRdb's copy has only in-frame clones and lacks some. This table holds tens of thousands of clones, 70% to 80% found once. What was sequenced was PBMCs. The receptors shown here come from a man aged 40-50 years in good health and CMV-seropositive.

This clone appeared a few times. V gene TRBV5-6 combines with J gene TRBJ2-3, with 9 nucleotides matching TRBD2. The germline V gene encodes CDR1 SGHDT and CDR2 YYEEEE. CDR3 length: 16 amino acids. Trimming at V came to 5 bases and at J to 0 bases, leaving 7 bases not matched to a gene. The CDR3 DNA is TGTGCCAGCAGTGGCGGGGGGGGATCTAGCACAGATACGCAGTATTTT. Translated: CASSGGGGSSTDTQYF.

The J gene is TRBJ1-2, the V gene TRBV28, with TRBD1 as a possible D gene (6 bases). Germline-derived CDR1 and CDR2 are MDHEN and SYDVKM. V was clipped by 6 bases and J by 6 bases, with 14 bases between them. The CDR3 is 13 amino acids. The DNA of the CDR3 is TGTGCCAGCAGACCAAGAGGGGGAAATGGCTACACCTTC. This sequence encodes CASRPRGGNGYTF.

The V call is TRBV2, the J call TRBJ1-4; D gene unclear. Trimming cost V 2 bases and J 12 bases, with 13 bases left between them. The CDR3 covers 13 residues. CDR1 and CDR2 from the germline V gene are SNHLY and FYNNEI. CDR3 DNA sequence: TGTGCCAGCAGTGAACGGAGGCGGTTGGAACTGTTTTTT. Translated: CASSERRRLELFF.

In regard to this clone: Different DNA sequences within this sample yield the same CDR3. The chain uses TRBV7-8 and TRBJ2-5, with TRBD1 matching over 7 bases. V was pared by 3 bases and J by 2 bases, with 3 bases of the junction left unmatched. The CDR3 covers 14 residues. Germline CDR1 reads SGHVS; CDR2 reads FQNEAQ. In nucleotides, the CDR3 is TGTGCCAGCAGCTTGAGACAGGGACAAGAGACCCAGTACTTC. This gives the protein CASSLRQGQETQYF.

The J gene is TRBJ2-7, the V gene TRBV19, with D possibly TRBD1 on 6 matching bases. Germline V gene lookup returns CDR1 LNHDA and CDR2 SQIVND (reference sequence). The length of the CDR3 is 14 residues. The V gene lost 1 base and the J gene lost 2 bases, with 9 bases spanning the gap. The CDR3 DNA reads as TGTGCCAGTAGTATAGCGCAGGGGACCTACGAGCAGTACTTC. It is translated as CASSIAQGTYEQYF.

The V call is TRBV19, the J call TRBJ2-2; 10 nucleotides match TRBD1. V was pared by 4 bases and J by 6 bases, with 11 bases of the junction left unmatched. This CDR3 spans 17 amino acids. Germline CDR1 reads LNHDA; CDR2 reads SQIVND (reference sequence). CDR3 residues: CASSTIRDRGSAGELFF. The CDR3, as DNA: TGTGCCAGTAGTACGATTCGGGACAGGGGTTCGGCCGGGGAGCTGTTTTTT.

V and J are TRBV11-2 and TRBJ2-7, with D possibly TRBD2 on 7 matching bases. Trimming took off 0 bases at V and 1 base at J, with 16 bases between the two ends. CDR3 size: 17 residues. Germline loops: CDR1 SGHAT, CDR2 FQNNGV. Written as DNA, the CDR3 is TGTGCCAGCAGCTTAGAAGTTTGGGGGGGCCGATCCTACGAGCAGTACTTC. It translates to CASSLEVWGGRSYEQYF.

The chain joins TRBV2 to TRBJ2-2; TRBD1 might be the D (5 bases). CDR3 size: 15 residues. With 3 bases removed from V and 3 bases from J, the gap between germline ends came to 11 bases. CDR1 SNHLY and CDR2 FYNNEI come from the germline V gene. The CDR3 DNA sequence: TGTGCCAGCAGTGACCTAGGGGTTGACACCGGGGAGCTGTTTTTT. Its protein is CASSDLGVDTGELFF.

This clone was observed a few times. J is TRBJ2-1 and V is TRBV2, with 7 bases fitting TRBD1. The CDR3 is 14 amino acids. Trimming at V came to 6 bases and at J to 2 bases, leaving 4 bases not matched to a gene. Looked up from germline, CDR1 is SNHLY and CDR2 is FYNNEI. The CDR3 loop is CASRGTVPYNEQFF. DNA for the CDR3: TGTGCCAGCAGGGGGACAGTTCCCTACAATGAGCAGTTCTTC.

This clone came up a few times. V is TRBV25-1 and J is TRBJ1-4; D remains ambiguous. Germline lookup yields CDR1 MGHDK and CDR2 SYGVNS. V dropped 3 bases and J dropped 7 bases, with 15 bases sitting between them. This CDR3 spans 15 amino acids. DNA of the CDR3: TGTGCCAGCAGTGACCCTCGGGCGGGTTTTGAAAAACTGTTTTTT. It specifies CASSDPRAGFEKLFF.

The chain uses TRBV19 and TRBJ1-6; D is uncertain. Germline values: CDR1 LNHDA, CDR2 SQIVND (reference sequence). This CDR3 contains 14 residues. Trimming took off 8 bases at V and 0 bases at J, with 8 bases between the two ends. The CDR3 spells CASSFNSYNSPLHF. In DNA form, the CDR3 reads TGTGCCAGTTCGTTTAACTCCTATAATTCACCCCTCCACTTT.

CDR3 region: CASSLGRGITDTQYF. In DNA form, the CDR3 reads TGTGCCAGCAGCTTAGGGCGGGGGATCACAGATACGCAGTATTTT. This chain connects TRBV7-2 to TRBJ2-3; TRBD2 matches 7 bases. The CDR3 runs 15 residues. Trimming cost V 1 base and J 2 bases; bases outside gene matches: 3. CDR1 SGHTA and CDR2 FQGNSA come from the germline V gene.

The chain recombines TRBV4-1 with TRBJ2-3; possibly TRBD1 for D (6 bases). The length of the CDR3 is 15 residues. Trimming shortened V by 5 bases and J by 0 bases, and 12 bases separated the two germline ends. In germline, CDR1 is MGHRA, CDR2 YSYEKL. Written as DNA, the CDR3 is TGCGCCAGCAGCTCCGGGACAACTAGCACAGATACGCAGTATTTT. It yields the protein CASSSGTTSTDTQYF.